Described below is a single TCR beta chain sequence and its context. Its target is not known. The sample comes from a study of blood T cells in healthy people across ages. Points from the study as a whole: Across the age range, TCR beta diversity per million T cells fell in a roughly linear way.

A second PCR, run for roughly 7 to 12 cycles, used a sample-barcoded 5' primer plus a J-beta primer mix. Each CDR3 protein is one row after TCRdb ran MiXCR on the 5' RACE reads. The table includes about 720,000 distinct CDR3 sequences, approximately 25% detected once. CDR3 length equals 13 residues. The germline gives CDR1 MDHEN, CDR2 SYDVKM. Trimming cost V 11 bases and J 1 base, with 12 bases left between them. The same data also contributed to another study, on T cells of mothers and their children.

The clonotype comes from a boy aged 5 to 17 in good health. This rearrangement joins TRBV28 to TRBJ2-4; D possibly corresponds to TRBD1 (7 bases). Sequenced input: blood. The DNA of the CDR3 is TGTGCCGCAGGGGGGCCGGCCAAAAACATTCAGTACTTC. It yields the protein CAAGGPAKNIQYF.